Listed below are T cell receptor beta chains from one sample, sequenced in a study of blood T cell repertoires in COVID-19. Profiling relied on immunoSEQ multiplex PCR, and the TCRdb table lists in-frame clones only, not all of them. The sample yields about 210,000 clones, 70% to 90% seen once. The sample taken for sequencing was peripheral blood. These receptors were obtained from a human donor in a cohort sampled during active COVID-19. CDR3s include the opening cysteine and the closing phenylalanine or tryptophan. D genes are given only for firm matches. Rows may omit the clone size; those that give it use once, few, many or a size class.

J gene	D gene	clone size	V gene	CDR3 protein	CDR3 DNA
TRBJ2-7	TRBD1	-	TRBV4-1	CASSQDNLKGAGSSYEQYF	TGCGCCAGCAGCCAAGATAATCTTAAGGGGGCCGGAAGCTCCTACGAGCAGTACTTC
TRBJ2-7	-	-	TRBV6-2/TRBV6-3	CASSYSPSFGEQYF	TGTGCCAGCAGTTACTCCCCAAGCTTTGGCGAGCAGTACTTC
TRBJ1-5	-	-	TRBV6-1	CASSEAYRFNQPQHF	TGTGCCAGCAGTGAAGCGTACAGGTTCAATCAGCCCCAGCATTTT
TRBJ2-2	-	-	TRBV5-6	CASSWDTANTGELFF	TGTGCCAGCAGCTGGGACACTGCGAACACCGGGGAGCTGTTTTTT
TRBJ2-7	TRBD2	-	TRBV7-2	CASSLGGLAGGGYEQYF	TGTGCCAGCAGCTTAGGTGGGCTAGCGGGGGGAGGGTACGAGCAGTACTTC
TRBJ2-1	TRBD2	-	TRBV11-2	CASSLGTSGRAPGNEQFF	TGTGCCAGCAGCTTAGGGACTAGCGGGAGGGCCCCGGGGAATGAGCAGTTCTTC
TRBJ1-2	-	-	TRBV10-2	CASSEEADYGYTF	TGCGCCAGCAGTGAGGAGGCGGACTATGGCTACACCTTC
TRBJ1-5	-	few	TRBV5-8	CASSFLSQPQHF	TGTGCCAGCAGCTTTTTGAGCCAGCCCCAGCATTTT
TRBJ2-1	TRBD1	-	TRBV19	CASSIRGQGVSDEQFF	TGTGCCAGTAGTATCAGGGGACAGGGGGTCAGCGATGAGCAGTTCTTC
TRBJ2-2	-	-	TRBV5-1	CASRPGQNTGELFF	TGCGCCAGCAGACCGGGACAGAACACCGGGGAGCTGTTTTTT
TRBJ2-3	-	few	TRBV5-1	CASKEGLSRTDTQYF	TGCGCCAGCAAGGAGGGGCTAAGTCGCACAGATACGCAGTATTTT
TRBJ1-2	-	many	TRBV5-4	CASSYLGGIDDGYTF	TGTGCCAGCAGCTACTTGGGGGGGATTGACGACGGCTACACCTTC
TRBJ2-7	-	-	TRBV5-1	CASSSVGGPSGHF	TGCGCCAGCAGCTCCGTAGGGGGACCTAGCGGACACTTC
TRBJ1-1	-	-	TRBV2	CASRPKIVNTEAFF	TGTGCCAGCAGGCCCAAGATAGTCAACACTGAAGCTTTCTTT
TRBJ1-6	-	-	TRBV28	CASRGGRWFMSGSPLHF	TGTGCCAGCAGAGGTGGTCGGTGGTTCATGTCGGGTTCACCCCTCCACTTT
TRBJ2-2	TRBD2	-	TRBV11-1	CASSLGGVGTGELFF	TGTGCCAGCAGCTTGGGAGGGGTCGGCACCGGGGAGCTGTTTTTT
TRBJ2-1	-	once	TRBV20-1	CSARDSNEQFF	TGCAGTGCTAGAGACAGCAATGAGCAGTTCTTC
TRBJ2-1	TRBD2	-	TRBV7-8	CASSHFGREGLNEQFF	TGTGCCAGCAGCCATTTTGGGAGGGAGGGCCTCAATGAGCAGTTCTTC
TRBJ2-3	-	-	TRBV29-1	CSVLQGYTDTQYF	TGCAGCGTTTTACAGGGATACACAGATACGCAGTATTTT
TRBJ2-3	-	-	TRBV24-1	CATSGRGSTDTQYF	TGTGCCACCAGTGGTCGGGGGAGCACAGATACGCAGTATTTT
TRBJ2-5	TRBD2	few	TRBV27	CASKGTSGRVWQETQYF	TGTGCCAGCAAGGGGACTAGCGGGAGGGTTTGGCAAGAGACCCAGTACTTC
TRBJ1-6	-	-	TRBV7-2	CASSLAGSPLHF	TGTGCCAGCAGCCTGGCGGGTTCACCCCTCCACTTT
TRBJ2-2	-	-	TRBV25-1	CASSEQANTGELFF	TGTGCCAGCAGTGAACAGGCTAACACCGGGGAGCTGTTTTTT
TRBJ2-1	TRBD2	-	TRBV11-2	CASSFGLADYNEQFF	TGTGCCAGCAGCTTTGGACTAGCGGATTACAATGAGCAGTTCTTC
TRBJ1-1	TRBD1	once	TRBV2	CASRETGGSNTEAFF	TGTGCCAGCAGGGAAACAGGGGGCTCGAACACTGAAGCTTTCTTT
TRBJ2-5	-	-	TRBV4-2	CASSQVGGAETQYF	TGTGCCAGCAGCCAGGTGGGGGGTGCAGAGACCCAGTACTTC
TRBJ2-3	-	many	TRBV24-1	CATSTGARGDTQYF	TGTGCCACCAGTACGGGAGCTCGGGGAGATACGCAGTATTTT
TRBJ2-1	TRBD2	-	TRBV29-1	CSVNGGSGTYNEQFF	TGCAGCGTAAACGGGGGGAGCGGGACCTACAATGAGCAGTTCTTC
TRBJ1-5	-	-	TRBV2	CASSGSNNQPQHF	TGTGCCAGCAGTGGTAGTAATAATCAGCCCCAGCATTTT
TRBJ1-6	TRBD1	once	TRBV5-1	CASSRDSSNSPLHF	TGCGCCAGCAGCCGGGACAGCTCGAATTCACCCCTCCACTTT
TRBJ1-2	-	-	TRBV14	CASSFDRNYGYTF	TGTGCCAGCAGCTTCGACAGGAATTATGGCTACACCTTC
TRBJ2-3	TRBD2	-	TRBV6-4	CARGGRGGLAGTQYF	TGTGCCAGAGGCGGGAGGGGTGGACTAGCGGGGACGCAGTATTTT
TRBJ2-7	TRBD1	-	TRBV6-5	CASSPGQSLEQYF	TGTGCCAGCAGCCCGGGACAGTCTTTGGAGCAGTACTTC
TRBJ2-7	-	-	TRBV10-3	CATRRGTWARDEQYF	TGTGCCACCAGGCGGGGTACTTGGGCCCGAGACGAGCAGTACTTC
TRBJ2-2	TRBD1	-	TRBV5-8	CASSLGQGVHTGELFF	TGTGCCAGCAGCTTGGGACAGGGGGTTCACACCGGGGAGCTGTTTTTT
TRBJ1-5	TRBD1	-	TRBV5-1	CASSLSTGGAVYSNQPQHF	TGCGCCAGCAGCTTGAGTACAGGGGGCGCCGTGTATAGCAATCAGCCCCAGCATTTT
TRBJ1-3	TRBD1	-	TRBV7-2	CASSPSTGGERNTIYF	TGTGCCAGCAGCCCCTCGACAGGGGGCGAGAGAAACACCATATATTTT
TRBJ2-3	-	-	TRBV21-1	CASPPGLAGSTDTQYF	TGTGCCAGCCCACCGGGACTAGCGGGTAGCACAGATACGCAGTATTTT
TRBJ1-1	-	-	TRBV5-6	CASFPLRGNTEAFF	TGTGCCAGCTTCCCCCTCAGGGGGAACACTGAAGCTTTCTTT